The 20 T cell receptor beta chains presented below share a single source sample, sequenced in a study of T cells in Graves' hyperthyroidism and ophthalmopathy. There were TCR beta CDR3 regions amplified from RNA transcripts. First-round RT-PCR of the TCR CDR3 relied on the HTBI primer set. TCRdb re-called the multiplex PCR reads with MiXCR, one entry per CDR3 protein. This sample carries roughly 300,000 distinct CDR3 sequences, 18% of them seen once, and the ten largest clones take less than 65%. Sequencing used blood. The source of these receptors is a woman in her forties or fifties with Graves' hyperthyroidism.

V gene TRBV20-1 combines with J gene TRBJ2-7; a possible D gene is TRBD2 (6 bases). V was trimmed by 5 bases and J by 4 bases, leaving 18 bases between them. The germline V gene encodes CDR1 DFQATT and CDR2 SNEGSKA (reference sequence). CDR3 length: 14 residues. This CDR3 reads CSARVGLTPYEQYF. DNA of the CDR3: TGCAGTGCTCGCGTGGGACTGACGCCTTACGAGCAGTACTTC.

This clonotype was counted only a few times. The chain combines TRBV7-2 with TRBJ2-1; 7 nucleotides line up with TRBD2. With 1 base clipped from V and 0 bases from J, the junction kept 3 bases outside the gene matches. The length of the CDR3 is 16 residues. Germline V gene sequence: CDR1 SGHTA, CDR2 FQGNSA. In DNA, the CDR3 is TGTGCCAGCAGCTTAGTCGGGGGGTTCTCCTACAATGAGCAGTTCTTC. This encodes CASSLVGGFSYNEQFF.

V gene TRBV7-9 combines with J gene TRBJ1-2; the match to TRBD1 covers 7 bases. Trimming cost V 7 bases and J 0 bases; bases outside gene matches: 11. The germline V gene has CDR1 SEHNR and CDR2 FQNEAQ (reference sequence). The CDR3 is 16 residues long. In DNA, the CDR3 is TGTGCCAGCACCTCGGGAAGGGGGCAGTCTAACTATGGCTACACCTTC. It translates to CASTSGRGQSNYGYTF.

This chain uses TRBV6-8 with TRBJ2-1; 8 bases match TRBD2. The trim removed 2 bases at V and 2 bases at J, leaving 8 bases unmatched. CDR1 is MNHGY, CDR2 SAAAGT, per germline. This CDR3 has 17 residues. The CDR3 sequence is CASSYGELAGPYNEQFF. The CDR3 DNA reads TGTGCCAGCAGTTACGGGGAATTAGCGGGACCCTACAATGAGCAGTTCTTC.

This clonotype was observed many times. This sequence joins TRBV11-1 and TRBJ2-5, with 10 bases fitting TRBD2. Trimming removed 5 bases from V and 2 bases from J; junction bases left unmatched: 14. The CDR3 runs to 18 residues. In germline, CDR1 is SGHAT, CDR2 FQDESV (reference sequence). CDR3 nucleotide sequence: TGTGCCAGCAGCCCCGTCGGTCTAGCGGGGGTCTATCAAGAGACCCAGTACTTC. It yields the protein CASSPVGLAGVYQETQYF.

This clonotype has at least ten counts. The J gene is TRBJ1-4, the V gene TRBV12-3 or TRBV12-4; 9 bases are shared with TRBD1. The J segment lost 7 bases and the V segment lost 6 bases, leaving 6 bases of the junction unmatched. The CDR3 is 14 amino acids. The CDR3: CASSDGTGIEKLFF. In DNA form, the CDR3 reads TGTGCCAGCAGCGACGGGACAGGGATTGAAAAACTGTTTTTT.

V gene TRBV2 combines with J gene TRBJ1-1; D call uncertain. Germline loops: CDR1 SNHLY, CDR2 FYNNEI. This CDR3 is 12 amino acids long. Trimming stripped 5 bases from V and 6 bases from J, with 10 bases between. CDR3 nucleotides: TGTGCCAGCAGTCTAGGGTTAGCTGAAGCTTTCTTT. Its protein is CASSLGLAEAFF. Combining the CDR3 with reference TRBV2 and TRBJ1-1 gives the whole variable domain EPEVTQTPSHQVTQMGQEVILRCVPISNHLYFYWYRQILGQKVEFLVSFYNNEISEKSEIFDDQFSVERPDGSNFTLKIRSTKLEDSAMYFCASSLGLAEAFFGQGTRLTVV.

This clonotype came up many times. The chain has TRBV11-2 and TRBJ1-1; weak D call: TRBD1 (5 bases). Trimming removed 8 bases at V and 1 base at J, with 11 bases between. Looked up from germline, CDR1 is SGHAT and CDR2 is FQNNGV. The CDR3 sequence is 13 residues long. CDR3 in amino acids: CASGKTENTEAFF. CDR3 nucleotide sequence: TGTGCCAGCGGGAAGACAGAGAACACTGAAGCTTTCTTT.

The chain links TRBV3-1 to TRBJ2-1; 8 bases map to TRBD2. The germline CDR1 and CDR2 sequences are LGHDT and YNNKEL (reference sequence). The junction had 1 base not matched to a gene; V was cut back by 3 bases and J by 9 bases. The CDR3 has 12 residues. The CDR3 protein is CASSQGLVEQFF. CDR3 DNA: TGTGCCAGCAGCCAGGGACTAGTTGAGCAGTTCTTC.

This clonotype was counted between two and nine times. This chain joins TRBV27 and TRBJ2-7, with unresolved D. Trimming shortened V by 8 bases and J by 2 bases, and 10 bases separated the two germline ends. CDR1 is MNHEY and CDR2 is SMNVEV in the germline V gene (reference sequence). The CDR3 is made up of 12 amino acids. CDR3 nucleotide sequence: TGTGCCAGCGGATCAAGGCCCTACGAGCAGTACTTC. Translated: CASGSRPYEQYF.

DNA for the CDR3: TGTGCCAGCAGCCAAGGTACCCAAAACACCATATATTTT. It yields the protein CASSQGTQNTIYF. The chain is built from TRBV14 and TRBJ1-3; D gene uncertain. Germline V gene lookup returns CDR1 SGHDN and CDR2 FVKESK. The CDR3 runs 13 residues. V gave up 1 base and J gave up 6 bases, with 7 bases separating them. The full variable domain, its missing parts supplied by reference TRBV14 and TRBJ1-3, is EAGVTQFPSHSVIEKGQTVTLRCDPISGHDNLYWYRRVMGKEIKFLLHFVKESKQDESGMPNNRFLAERTGGTYSTLKVQPAELEDSGVYFCASSQGTQNTIYFGEGSWLTVV.

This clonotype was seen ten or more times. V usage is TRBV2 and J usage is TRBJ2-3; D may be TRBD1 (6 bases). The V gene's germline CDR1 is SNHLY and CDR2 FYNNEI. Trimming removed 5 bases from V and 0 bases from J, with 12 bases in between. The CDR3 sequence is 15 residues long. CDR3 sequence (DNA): TGTGCCAGCAGTCTGGACAGTTCTAGCACAGATACGCAGTATTTT. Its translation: CASSLDSSSTDTQYF.

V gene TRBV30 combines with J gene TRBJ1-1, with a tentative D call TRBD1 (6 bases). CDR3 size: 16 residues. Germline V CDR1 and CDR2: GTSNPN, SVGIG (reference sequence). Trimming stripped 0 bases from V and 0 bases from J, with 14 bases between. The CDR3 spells CAWSVVTGRVNTEAFF. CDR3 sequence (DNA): TGTGCCTGGAGTGTGGTTACAGGGAGAGTGAACACTGAAGCTTTCTTT. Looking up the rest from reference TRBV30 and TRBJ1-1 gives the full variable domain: SQTIHQWPATLVQPVGSPLSLECTVEGTSNPNLYWYRQAAGRGLQLLFYSVGIGQISSEVPQNLSASRPQDRQFILSSKKLLLSDSGFYLCAWSVVTGRVNTEAFFGQGTRLTVV.

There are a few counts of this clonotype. The CDR3 loop reads CSAFEGEAGQYF. The DNA for the CDR3 is TGCAGTGCCTTTGAGGGAGAGGCTGGGCAGTATTTT. The chain uses TRBV20-1 and TRBJ2-3, with TRBD2 as a possible D gene (5 bases). The CDR3 covers 12 residues. Germline V gene lookup returns CDR1 DFQATT and CDR2 SNEGSKA (reference sequence). With 6 bases removed from V and 11 bases from J, the gap between germline ends came to 18 bases.

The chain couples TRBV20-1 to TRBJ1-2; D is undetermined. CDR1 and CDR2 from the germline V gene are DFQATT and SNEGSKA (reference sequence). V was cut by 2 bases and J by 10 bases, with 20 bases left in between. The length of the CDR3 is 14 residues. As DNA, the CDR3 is TGCAGTGCTAGAAGAAGCCATTCTTTGAGTGACTACACCTTC. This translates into CSARRSHSLSDYTF.

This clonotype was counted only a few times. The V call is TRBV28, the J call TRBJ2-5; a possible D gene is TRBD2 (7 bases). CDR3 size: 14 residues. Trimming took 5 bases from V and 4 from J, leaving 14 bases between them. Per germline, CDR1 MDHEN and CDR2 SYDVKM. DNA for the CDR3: TGTGCCAGCAGTCAAGGGGGGGGCGCAGAGACCCAGTACTTC. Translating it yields CASSQGGGAETQYF.

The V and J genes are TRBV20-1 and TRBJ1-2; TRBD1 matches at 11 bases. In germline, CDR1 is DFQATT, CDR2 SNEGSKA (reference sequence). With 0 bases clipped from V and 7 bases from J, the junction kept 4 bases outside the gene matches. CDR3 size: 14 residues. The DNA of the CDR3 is TGCAGTGCTAGAGATCGGACAGGGGGCTTTGGCTACACCTTC. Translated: CSARDRTGGFGYTF.

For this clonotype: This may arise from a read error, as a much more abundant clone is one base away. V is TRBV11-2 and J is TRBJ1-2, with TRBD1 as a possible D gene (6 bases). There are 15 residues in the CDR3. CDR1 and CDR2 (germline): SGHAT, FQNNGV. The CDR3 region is CASSSRGPAFYGYAF. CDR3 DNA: TGTGCCAGCAGCTCCCGGGGGCCTGCCTTCTATGGCTACGCCTTC.

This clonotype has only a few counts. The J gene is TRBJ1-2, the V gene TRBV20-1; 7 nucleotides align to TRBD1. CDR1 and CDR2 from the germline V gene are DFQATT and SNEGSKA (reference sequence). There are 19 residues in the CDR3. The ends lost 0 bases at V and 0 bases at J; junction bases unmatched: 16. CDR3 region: CSARDLDLRGASANYGYTF. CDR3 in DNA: TGCAGTGCTAGAGATTTAGACCTCAGGGGGGCATCAGCTAACTATGGCTACACCTTC.

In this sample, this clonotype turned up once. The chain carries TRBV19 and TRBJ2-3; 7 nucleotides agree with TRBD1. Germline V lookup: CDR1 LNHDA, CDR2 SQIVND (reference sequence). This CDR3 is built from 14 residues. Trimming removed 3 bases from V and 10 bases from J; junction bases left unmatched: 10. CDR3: CASSIDRDGVAQYF. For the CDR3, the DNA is TGTGCCAGTAGTATCGACAGGGACGGAGTGGCGCAGTATTTT. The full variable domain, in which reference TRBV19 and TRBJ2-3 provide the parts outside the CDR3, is DGGITQSPKYLFRKEGQNVTLSCEQNLNHDAMYWYRQDPGQGLRLIYYSQIVNDFQKGDIAEGYSVSREKKESFPLTVTSAQKNPTAFYLCASSIDRDGVAQYFGPGTRLTVL.